This T cell receptor (beta chain) was recorded in a study of cytomegalovirus exposure and HLA in healthy donors. Study findings and constraints: After further analysis at a later stage, 16,951 TCR beta sequences were associated with HLA alleles at 0.05 false discovery rate. Analysis was performed later, and it showed HLA-associated TCR beta chains to be more clonally expanded than equally common others. Later analysis identified a missense DCLRE1C variant that was linked to TCR beta V- and J-gene trimming. The likely origin of a cluster of highly shared sequence variants was a sequencing artifact.

Germline V gives CDR1 MGHRA, CDR2 YSYEKL. With V trimmed by 2 bases and J by 2 bases, 5 bases remained unmatched. The CDR3 consists of 16 residues. This clone has more than one count but fewer than ten. Its antigen is unidentified. PCR was performed using 60 Vbeta and 13 Jbeta primers. Only in-frame clones appear in the TCRdb table, and some are missing; sequencing was by immunoSEQ multiplex PCR. The table has around 120,000 clones, about 75% seen once. V gene TRBV4-1 combines with J gene TRBJ1-5; 8 bases are shared with TRBD1. Sequencing input: PBMCs. The TCR was taken from a man aged 60 to 75 in good health and CMV-seropositive. CDR3 region: CASSQPLTGGNQPQHF. CDR3 in DNA: TGCGCCAGCAGCCAACCATTGACAGGGGGCAATCAGCCCCAGCATTTT.